The entry below gives a single T cell receptor (beta chain) sequence along with its context. Antigen: not known. Profiled with immunoSEQ multiplex PCR; TCRdb holds only in-frame clones, not every one. The sample lists 110,000 to 150,000 clones; around 85% were seen once. The data derive from a study of T cell responses to AZD1222 COVID-19 vaccine. The study's findings and limits: The donor group comprised mostly white British people and more females; the analysis possibly underestimated clonal diversity. The CD4 TCRs associated with vaccination extended across spike and predominated at 160-218 and 743-854. Every sample of the repertoires postdated the peak T cell response. A reported finding is that nearly half of spike-specific TCRs target unmutated variant regions.

Per the germline V gene, CDR1 is SEHNR and CDR2 is FQNEAQ (reference sequence). The CDR3 has 15 amino acids. V was clipped by 2 bases and J by 7 bases, with 14 bases between them. The sample consisted of peripheral blood, taken on day 0 of AZD1222 vaccination. The V gene is TRBV7-9, the J gene TRBJ1-4; maybe TRBD1 (5 bases). This TCR was recovered from an adult in good health. This CDR3 reads CASSLIGASGEKLFF. The CDR3 DNA reads TGTGCCAGCAGCTTAATCGGGGCTAGCGGTGAAAAACTGTTTTTT. Looking up the rest from reference TRBV7-9 and TRBJ1-4 gives the full variable domain: DTGVSQNPRHKITKRGQNVTFRCDPISEHNRLYWYRQTLGQGPEFLTYFQNEAQLEKSRLLSDRFSAERPKGSFSTLEIQRTEQGDSAMYLCASSLIGASGEKLFFGSGTQLSVL.